A selection of T cell receptor beta chains follows, all from one sample in a study of T cells in narcolepsy. The method was immunoSEQ multiplex PCR; TCRdb's version includes in-frame clones alone and lacks a portion of them. The sample lists 30,000 to 35,000 clones, 80% seen once, with around 1% in the top ten. Sequences were obtained from memory (CD45RA-) CD4+ T cells from blood. Receptor source: a human donor in good health. The CDR3 runs from the conserved cysteine through the conserved F or W. A D gene is named only where the DNA matches it firmly. Part of the rows lack a size; the others show once, few, many or a class for expanded clones.

V gene	CDR3 length	D gene	J gene	clone size	CDR3 DNA	CDR3 protein
TRBV28	14	TRBD1	TRBJ1-4	-	TGTGCCAGCAGTTCGACAGGGGAGGGTGAAAAACTGTTTTTT	CASSSTGEGEKLFF
TRBV6-5	15	TRBD2	TRBJ2-1	few	TGTGCCAGCAGTTGGGGGGCGGGAGGGTACAATGAGCAGTTCTTC	CASSWGAGGYNEQFF
TRBV18	15	-	TRBJ1-4	few	TGTGCCAGCTCACCAGATGCAGGGTCGGGTGAAAAACTGTTTTTT	CASSPDAGSGEKLFF
TRBV11-3	17	TRBD1	TRBJ1-5	-	TGTGCCAGCAGCTTAGATCAGGGACAGCCTAGCAATCAGCCCCAGCATTTT	CASSLDQGQPSNQPQHF
TRBV7-9	19	TRBD2	TRBJ2-1	-	TGTGCCAGCAGCTTACGGAGCGGGGGGGCCGCGTACGCCTACAATGAGCAGTTCTTC	CASSLRSGGAAYAYNEQFF
TRBV16	13	-	TRBJ1-2	once	TGTGCCAGCAGCCATATACAGGGCGATGGCTACACCTTC	CASSHIQGDGYTF
TRBV7-9	12	TRBD1	TRBJ1-3	-	TGTGCCAGCGGGGACAGCGGAAACACCATATATTTT	CASGDSGNTIYF
TRBV18	14	TRBD2	TRBJ2-2	-	TGTGCCAGCTCAGCGGGACTACAAACCGGGGAGCTGTTTTTT	CASSAGLQTGELFF
TRBV6-1	12	-	TRBJ2-7	-	TGTGCCAGCAGATCAGGGAACTACGAGCAGTACTTC	CASRSGNYEQYF
TRBV7-2	14	-	TRBJ2-7	-	TGTGCCAGCAGCCCGCTTGATGGAACCTACGAGCAGTACTTC	CASSPLDGTYEQYF
TRBV6-6	15	TRBD2	TRBJ2-3	-	TGTGCCAGCAGCCCCGGACTAGCGGGCACAGATACGCAGTATTTT	CASSPGLAGTDTQYF
TRBV27	15	-	TRBJ1-4	few	TGTGCCAGCAGCTTGGGGTCACTACGGAGTGAAAAACTGTTTTTT	CASSLGSLRSEKLFF
TRBV11-3	14	-	TRBJ2-3	-	TGTGCCAGCAGCTTAGGAGCGAGCACAGATACGCAGTATTTT	CASSLGASTDTQYF
TRBV5-4	15	-	TRBJ2-5	-	TGTGCCAGCAGCTTGGAGGTCAGGGGTGAGGAGACCCAGTACTTC	CASSLEVRGEETQYF
TRBV7-9	12	-	TRBJ2-1	-	TGTGCCAGCAGCTTAGTCGGGAGAGAGCAGTTCTTC	CASSLVGREQFF
TRBV9	15	TRBD2	TRBJ2-1	few	TGTGCCAGCAGCGTAGCCGGACTAGCGGGAGGCGAGCAGTTCTTC	CASSVAGLAGGEQFF
TRBV7-3	13	-	TRBJ1-1	-	TGTGCCAGCAGCTCTGACAGGAACACTGAAGCTTTCTTT	CASSSDRNTEAFF
TRBV4-2	19	-	TRBJ1-6	once	TGTGCCAGCAGCCAACGACCTCCCTCTCTCGGGGGCCTGGATTCACCCCTCCACTTT	CASSQRPPSLGGLDSPLHF
TRBV27	14	TRBD2	TRBJ2-1	-	TGTGCCAGCAGTACCGGGACTAGGGGCAATGAGCAGTTCTTC	CASSTGTRGNEQFF
TRBV11-2	18	TRBD2	TRBJ2-1	-	TGTGCCAGCAGCTTATCCCGACTAGCGGGGGGCCCTTGGAATGAGCAGTTCTTC	CASSLSRLAGGPWNEQFF
TRBV19	16	-	TRBJ1-6	-	TGTGCCAGTAAGGATGGGGCGATTGCGTATAATTCACCCCTCCACTTT	CASKDGAIAYNSPLHF
TRBV7-6	16	-	TRBJ2-7	-	TGTGCCAGCAGCTTAGGCCCTGGGAGCGGAGGGGACGAGCAGTACTTC	CASSLGPGSGGDEQYF
TRBV6-5	16	-	TRBJ2-3	-	TGTGCCAGCAGTTACTCGCCCCCGGGGGGCACAGATACGCAGTATTTT	CASSYSPPGGTDTQYF
TRBV7-8	13	-	TRBJ1-1	-	TGTGCCAGCAGCTTAGATAGGGACACTGAAGCTTTCTTT	CASSLDRDTEAFF
TRBV4-1	14	-	TRBJ1-2	-	TGCGCCAGCAGCCCGGTCCTTGGCAGGGATGGCTACACCTTC	CASSPVLGRDGYTF
TRBV4-2	18	TRBD2	TRBJ2-7	-	TGTGCCAGCAGCCAAGACCGTGGGACTAATTCCGTTGTGTTCGAGCAGTACTTC	CASSQDRGTNSVVFEQYF
TRBV5-1	13	-	TRBJ2-7	-	TGCGCCAGCAGCTACTCGGCCGAAGGAGAGCAGTACTTC	CASSYSAEGEQYF
TRBV10-3	20	TRBD1	TRBJ1-2	-	TGTGCCATCAGTGAGGCCGCGGGACAGGGGATGGGGTCGTTCGTTGATGGCTACACCTTC	CAISEAAGQGMGSFVDGYTF
TRBV7-7	13	-	TRBJ2-5	-	TGTGCCAGCAGCCCCGGTCCTCAGGAGACCCAGTACTTC	CASSPGPQETQYF
TRBV6-6	15	TRBD1	TRBJ1-1	few	TGTGCCAGCACCCGACAGGGGGCCGGAGGGACTGAAGCTTTCTTT	CASTRQGAGGTEAFF
TRBV7-9	17	TRBD1	TRBJ2-6	few	TGTGCCAGCAGCTTTGGGCAGGGGGCGCCCGGGGCCAACGTCCTGACTTTC	CASSFGQGAPGANVLTF
TRBV2	15	TRBD2	TRBJ2-2	-	TGTGCCAGCAGTGCCCTAGCGGGGGGGCCCGGGGAGCTGTTTTTT	CASSALAGGPGELFF
TRBV30	11	-	TRBJ2-7	-	TGTGCCGCTTCGGGGTCCTACGAGCAGTACTTC	CAASGSYEQYF
TRBV11-2	15	-	TRBJ1-2	-	TGTGCCAGCAGCTTAGTAGTGGCAGCTAACTATGGCTACACCTTC	CASSLVVAANYGYTF
TRBV7-2	16	TRBD2	TRBJ2-1	-	TGTGCCAGCAGCCCGCCCGGGACTAGCGGCCGCAATGAGCAGTTCTTC	CASSPPGTSGRNEQFF
TRBV7-3	14	-	TRBJ2-7	-	TGTGCCAGCAGCTTAAGTTCGCTCTCCTACGAGCAGTACTTC	CASSLSSLSYEQYF
TRBV7-2	15	TRBD2	TRBJ2-3	-	TGTGCCAGCAGCTCGCCTCTAGCGGGGGGAGATACGCAGTATTTT	CASSSPLAGGDTQYF
TRBV25-1	13	-	TRBJ1-5	-	TGTGCCAGCGGCTCGGGTAGCAATCAGCCCCAGCATTTT	CASGSGSNQPQHF
TRBV4-2	15	-	TRBJ2-3	-	TGTGCCAGCAGCTTCTGGAGGGGCCGCACAGATACGCAGTATTTT	CASSFWRGRTDTQYF
TRBV9	16	-	TRBJ2-1	-	TGTGCCAGCAGCGTAGAGCGAGGGAGCACCTACAATGAGCAGTTCTTC	CASSVERGSTYNEQFF
TRBV15	18	-	TRBJ2-2	-	TGTGCCACCAGCAGTACGGTAGCCGCCAGGGGGAACACCGGGGAGCTGTTTTTT	CATSSTVAARGNTGELFF
TRBV7-7	14	-	TRBJ2-2	-	TGTGCCAGCAGCCGAGACAGAGGCACCGGGGAGCTGTTTTTT	CASSRDRGTGELFF
TRBV5-1	18	TRBD2	TRBJ2-1	-	TGCGCCAGCAGCTCTTCACTAGCGGGAGGGTTTAGCTACAATGAGCAGTTCTTC	CASSSSLAGGFSYNEQFF
TRBV7-2	14	-	TRBJ2-4	-	TGTGCCAGCAGCTTAGTGGGACCGGGGGACATTCAGTACTTC	CASSLVGPGDIQYF
TRBV10-3	14	-	TRBJ1-3	-	TGTGCCATCCGAAATAGGGGACTCGGAAACACCATATATTTT	CAIRNRGLGNTIYF
TRBV18	15	-	TRBJ2-5	-	TGTGCCAGCTCACCACGGGGGGACCGCCAAGAGACCCAGTACTTC	CASSPRGDRQETQYF
TRBV7-8	16	-	TRBJ2-3	-	TGTGCCAGCAGCCCCCTTGGGGGCGGGAGTACAGATACGCAGTATTTT	CASSPLGGGSTDTQYF
TRBV13	16	-	TRBJ2-3	-	TGTGCCAGCAGCCCCCCGACCCGGACCATTACAGATACGCAGTATTTT	CASSPPTRTITDTQYF
TRBV30	14	-	TRBJ2-6	few	TGTGCCTGGAGCAGGGATTCTGGGGCCAACGTCCTGACTTTC	CAWSRDSGANVLTF
TRBV14	13	-	TRBJ2-7	-	TGTGCCAGCAGCCAAGCGACATTCTCCGAGCAGTACTTC	CASSQATFSEQYF
TRBV18	18	TRBD1	TRBJ2-2	-	TGTGCCAGCTCACCAACTATTTCCGGGACAGGGAGAATCGGGGAGCTGTTTTTT	CASSPTISGTGRIGELFF
TRBV19	15	-	TRBJ2-1	-	TGTGCCAGTAGTTCAGGGACCTCTCCGGGGAATGAGCAGTTCTTC	CASSSGTSPGNEQFF
TRBV7-8	15	-	TRBJ1-2	-	TGTGCCAGCAGCTTAGTTCCCCCCTCTAGGTATGGCTACACCTTC	CASSLVPPSRYGYTF
TRBV6-1	12	TRBD2	TRBJ2-4	-	TGTGCCAGCACCCGGACTAGCGGACTGGAGTACTTC	CASTRTSGLEYF
TRBV5-1	15	-	TRBJ2-3	-	TGCGCCACCCAGCGAGCGCCAACTAGCACAGATACGCAGTATTTT	CATQRAPTSTDTQYF